This T cell receptor (beta chain) was sequenced for a study of T cells in Graves' hyperthyroidism and ophthalmopathy. Study context: Peripheral blood was collected at initial diagnosis, before any treatment.

The TCR beta CDR3 regions underwent amplification using RNA transcripts as the source. An initial round of RT-PCR targeting the TCR CDR3 relied on the HTBI primer set. TCRdb re-analysed the multiplex PCR reads in MiXCR, keeping a single row per CDR3 protein. The data hold roughly 250,000 distinct CDR3 sequences, with roughly 15% observed a single time. General study findings and limits: In the blood, most expanded thyroid clonotypes above 0.001 appeared as well.

The CDR3 runs 13 residues. The germline gives CDR1 GTSNPN, CDR2 SVGIG (reference sequence). V was trimmed by 0 bases and J by 4 bases, leaving 7 bases between them. A patient was excluded if there was uncontrolled infection, other autoimmune disease, pregnancy or lactation. This clonotype has at least ten counts. The antigen is unknown. This TCR came from a woman aged 40 to 50 with Graves' hyperthyroidism that later progressed to Graves' ophthalmopathy. Input material: blood. The gene calls are TRBV30 and TRBJ1-5, with TRBD1 as a possible D gene (6 bases). The CDR3 DNA follows: TGTGCCTGGAGTGTAGGGGGTAATCAGCCCCAGCATTTT. Translated, it gives CAWSVGGNQPQHF.